Listed here are 27 T cell receptor beta chains from one sample, sequenced in a study of tumor-infiltrating lymphocytes in primary liver carcinoma. Blood RNA originated from unsorted whole blood, with germline DNA additionally extracted. A constant-region primer primed TCR beta cDNA synthesis from around 500 ng of total RNA. Construction of TCR beta libraries relied on three successive nested multiplex PCR rounds employing slightly modified ARM-PCR. Forward primers for TRBV1-TRBV30 and a C-beta reverse primer served the first two PCR rounds, at 10 cycles each. From the multiplex PCR reads, TCRdb called clonotypes with MiXCR, one entry per CDR3 protein. The table has about 350,000 distinct CDR3 sequences, about 61% seen once. Sample: peripheral blood. The receptors were gathered from a man in his forties with primary liver carcinoma and hepatitis B virus infection.

This chain uses TRBV11-2 with TRBJ2-7; D is ambiguous. CDR3 size: 13 residues. Germline V gene sequence: CDR1 SGHAT, CDR2 FQNNGV. The CDR3 is CGNSSTEPHEQYF. CDR3 in DNA: TGTGGCAACAGTTCGACGGAGCCCCACGAGCAGTACTTC.

This clonotype has at least ten counts. The chain carries TRBV5-1 and TRBJ2-1; the D gene is possibly TRBD2 (6 bases). V was cut by 8 bases and J by 15 bases, with 24 bases left in between. The CDR3 extends over 13 amino acids. Germline V gives CDR1 SGHRS, CDR2 YFSETQ. As DNA, the CDR3 is TGCGCCAGAAATAGTCGGGAGCGGCGACTGAGGTTCTTC. This codes for CARNSRERRLRFF.

The rearrangement uses TRBV11-2 and TRBJ2-1; D is unresolved. Germline V gives CDR1 SGHAT, CDR2 FQNNGV. The V end lost 5 bases, the J end lost 7 bases, and 18 bases lay between the germline ends. This CDR3 comprises 15 residues. The CDR3: CASSPDADLYNEQFF. In DNA form, the CDR3 reads TGTGCCAGCAGCCCGGATGCGGACCTCTATAATGAGCAGTTCTTC.

This clonotype has more than one count but fewer than ten. Just one base apart from a much larger clone, this may be a read error. This chain joins TRBV29-1 and TRBJ1-2; 7 bases map to TRBD1. The CDR3 is 13 amino acids. CDR1 and CDR2 from the germline V gene are SQVTM and ANQGSEA. In DNA, the CDR3 is TGCAGCACCCGGACAGCAGGGACAGAGCGCTACGCCTTC. It encodes CSTRTAGTERYAF.

This clonotype showed up just a few times. The rearrangement uses TRBV6-2 or TRBV6-3 and TRBJ2-1, with 7 bases aligning to TRBD1. The CDR3 has 15 residues. Germline V gene sequence: CDR1 MNHEY, CDR2 SVGEGT. Trimming at V came to 6 bases and at J to 4 bases, leaving 9 bases not matched to a gene. The CDR3 DNA reads TGTGCCAGCAGCGCCCAGGGACAGTATTACAATGAGCAGTTCTTC. It encodes CASSAQGQYYNEQFF.

On this clonotype itself: This could be a read error, since a much larger clone is one nucleotide away. The V call is TRBV6-6, the J call TRBJ2-1; 7 bases map to TRBD1. Germline assignment: CDR1 MNHNY and CDR2 SVGAGI (reference sequence). The CDR3 is made up of 16 amino acids. The V gene end was trimmed by 3 bases and the J gene end by 9 bases; junction bases not matched to a gene: 14. This chain's CDR3 is CASSYKETGTVGEQFF. Written as DNA, the CDR3 is TGTGCCAGCAGTTATAAAGAGACAGGGACCGTAGGTGAGCAGTTCTTC.

Details on this clonotype: A read error is possible here, since a much larger clone lies one base away. J is TRBJ1-2 and V is TRBV6-5, with D unresolved. Trimming removed 10 bases at V and 1 base at J, with 10 bases between. CDR1 and CDR2 (germline): MNHEY, SVGAGI. The length of the CDR3 is 12 residues. Here the CDR3 DNA reads TGTGCCAACAGAACACTTAACTATGGCTACACCTTC. This codes for CANRTLNYGYTF.

Remarks on this clonotype: Lacking the conserved final phenylalanine or tryptophan, this CDR3 likely reflects a read error. The chain employs TRBV24-1 and TRBJ1-4; D may be TRBD1 (6 bases). Germline lookup yields CDR1 KGHDR and CDR2 SFDVKD. With 12 bases removed from V and 13 bases from J, the gap between germline ends came to 23 bases. This CDR3 has 13 amino acids. This chain's CDR3 is CAVPGTQLGGLFS. The CDR3 DNA reads TGTGCCGTTCCCGGGACACAATTAGGAGGACTGTTTTCT.

Regarding this clonotype: Without the conserved terminal phenylalanine or tryptophan, this CDR3 likely stems from a read error. The rearrangement uses TRBV11-2 and TRBJ2-3; 8 bases agree with TRBD2. The germline gives CDR1 SGHAT, CDR2 FQNNGV. This CDR3 has 17 residues. V was pared by 0 bases and J by 3 bases, with 8 bases of the junction left unmatched. Written as DNA, the CDR3 is TGTGCCAGCAGCTTAGACTCAGGCGGGGGGAAAACAGATACGCAGTATCTT. Translating gives CASSLDSGGGKTDTQYL.

This clonotype was seen repeatedly, ten times or more. The chain uses TRBV11-2 and TRBJ2-5; D is perhaps TRBD2 (7 bases). CDR3 length: 15 residues. Germline assignment: CDR1 SGHAT and CDR2 FQNNGV. Trimming removed 1 base from V and 5 bases from J, with 14 bases in between. The CDR3 region is CASSLVVGGAETQYF. The CDR3 coding sequence is TGTGCCAGCAGCTTAGTTGTGGGGGGGGCGGAGACCCAGTACTTC. Full variable domain (rest looked up from reference TRBV11-2 and TRBJ2-5): EAGVAQSPRYKIIEKRQSVAFWCNPISGHATLYWYQQILGQGPKLLIQFQNNGVVDDSQLPKDRFSAERLKGVDSTLKIQPAKLEDSAVYLCASSLVVGGAETQYFGPGTRLLVL.

About this clonotype itself: A much larger clone sits a single nucleotide away, making a read error possible. The chain uses TRBV6-5 and TRBJ2-1; 7 bases align to TRBD2. Germline CDR1 is MNHEY and CDR2 is SVGAGI. This CDR3 is built from 14 residues. The CDR3 DNA reads as TGTACCAGCAGTTACACGGCGGGAGTCAATGAGCAGTTCTTC. Protein: CTSSYTAGVNEQFF.

J is TRBJ2-4 and V is TRBV11-2; D is uncertain. Germline V gene data show CDR1 as SGHAT and CDR2 as FQNNGV. CDR3 length: 17 residues. Trimming pared 1 base from V and 3 bases from J, leaving 16 bases between. CDR3: CASSLAPTLTVKNIQYF. As DNA, the CDR3 is TGTGCCAGCAGCTTAGCGCCGACTCTAACAGTCAAAAACATTCAGTACTTC.

Notes on this clonotype: It may be a read error: a sequence one base away is much more abundant. This rearrangement joins TRBV5-6 to TRBJ2-4, with 12 bases that match TRBD2. The CDR3 covers 13 residues. Germline V gene sequence: CDR1 SGHDT, CDR2 YYEEEE. CDR3 DNA: TGTGCCAGCAGCATGTCGGGACTAGCGGGCCTTAGGTTC. This sequence encodes CASSMSGLAGLRF.

As concerns this clonotype: A much larger clone lies one base from this, so it may be a read error. This chain joins TRBV10-3 and TRBJ2-7; possibly TRBD1 for D (7 bases). The CDR3 sequence is 21 residues long. Germline assignment: CDR1 ENHRY and CDR2 SYGVKD. The CDR3 sequence: CSISDPAGTARAGGTLYEQYF. The CDR3 DNA reads TGTTCCATCAGTGACCCCGCCGGGACAGCAAGAGCGGGCGGCACCCTCTACGAGCAGTACTTC.

For this clonotype: A much larger clone differs by one base, so this may be a read error. The rearrangement joins TRBV6-2 or TRBV6-3 to TRBJ1-2; D possibly corresponds to TRBD1 (6 bases). This CDR3 spans 17 amino acids. Trimming removed 3 bases from V and 1 base from J, with 18 bases in between. The V gene's germline CDR1 is MNHEY and CDR2 SVGEGT. The CDR3 DNA sequence: TGTGCCAGCAGTTATGCGACAGGAGTTCCGAATAACTATGGCTACACCTTC. It codes for CASSYATGVPNNYGYTF.

With regard to this clonotype: At one of its ends the junction is not consistent with the germline gene, which may arise from a read error. This rearrangement joins TRBV25-1 to TRBJ1-4, with D maybe TRBD1 (5 bases). Germline values: CDR1 MGHDK, CDR2 SYGVNS. The CDR3 length is 15 residues. CDR3: CVSSDPGLANEKLFF. The CDR3 DNA is TGTGTCAGCAGTGACCCAGGGCTGGCTAATGAAAAACTGTTTTTT.

For this clonotype: Possible read error: a much larger clone is one base away. The genes are TRBV10-3 and TRBJ2-3; 7 bases match TRBD2. This CDR3 comprises 12 residues. The germline CDR1 and CDR2 sequences are ENHRY and SYGVKD. The CDR3 protein is CATGLNTDAQYF. The CDR3 region has the DNA TGTGCCACGGGACTAAACACAGATGCGCAGTATTTT.

On this clonotype: Given a much more abundant clone one base away, this may be a read error. CDR3 coding DNA: TGTGCCAGGAGTTACGACAGGGTGTTTCCAGATACGCAGTATTTT. This sequence encodes CARSYDRVFPDTQYF. This rearrangement joins TRBV6-6 to TRBJ2-3; 7 positions agree with TRBD1. Germline CDR1 MNHNY, CDR2 SVGAGI (reference sequence). CDR3 length equals 15 residues.

The rearrangement links TRBV11-2 to TRBJ2-2; TRBD2 is a possible D gene (5 bases). The CDR3 extends over 16 amino acids. Trimming left V 6 bases short and J 4 bases short, with 18 bases between. Germline CDR1 is SGHAT and CDR2 is FQNNGV. CDR3 sequence reads: CASSLRLTDLTGELFF. CDR3 DNA: TGTGCCAGCAGTTTAAGACTAACGGACCTCACCGGGGAGCTGTTTTTT. Drawing the rest from reference TRBV11-2 and TRBJ2-2, the complete variable domain is EAGVAQSPRYKIIEKRQSVAFWCNPISGHATLYWYQQILGQGPKLLIQFQNNGVVDDSQLPKDRFSAERLKGVDSTLKIQPAKLEDSAVYLCASSLRLTDLTGELFFGEGSRLTVL.

This clonotype was observed at least ten times. The chain combines TRBV14 with TRBJ2-1; the match to TRBD2 covers 12 bases. CDR1 is SGHDN, CDR2 FVKESK, per germline. CDR3 size: 16 residues. The trim removed 2 bases at V and 7 bases at J, leaving 6 bases unmatched. CDR3 nucleotide sequence: TGTGCCAGCAGCCAACGACTAGCGGGAGTGGGGAATGAGCAGTTCTTC. This translates into CASSQRLAGVGNEQFF.

The V gene is TRBV10-1, the J gene TRBJ2-1; D call uncertain. V lost 5 bases to trimming and J lost 5 bases, with 10 bases between them. The CDR3 loop spans 13 amino acids. Looked up from germline, CDR1 is WNHNN and CDR2 is SYGVQD (reference sequence). The CDR3 is CASSSPLHNEQFF. Here the CDR3 DNA reads TGCGCCAGCAGTTCCCCTCTCCACAATGAGCAGTTCTTC.

In its sample, this clonotype was seen a few times. The V and J genes are TRBV28 and TRBJ2-7; 10 bases line up with TRBD1. Germline assignment: CDR1 MDHEN and CDR2 SYDVKM. V gave up 7 bases and J gave up 3 bases; unmatched junction bases: 12. The CDR3 consists of 16 residues. In DNA form, the CDR3 reads TGTGCCAGCATCCCAGGGTTTGGGACAGGGGACTACGAGCAGTACTTC. Translated: CASIPGFGTGDYEQYF.

This clonotype was observed a few times. The rearrangement uses TRBV5-1 and TRBJ1-2; D call uncertain. The germline V and J ends were trimmed by 3 bases and 5 bases, with 11 bases remaining between them. This CDR3 is 13 amino acids long. CDR1 is SGHRS and CDR2 is YFSETQ in the germline V gene. The DNA of the CDR3 is TGCGCCAGCAGCTCAGGCGGGGATTATGGCTACACCTTC. Protein sequence: CASSSGGDYGYTF.

This clonotype has ten or more counts. The rearrangement joins TRBV6-5 to TRBJ2-1; D perhaps matches TRBD2 (5 bases). Germline assignment: CDR1 MNHEY and CDR2 SVGAGI. This CDR3 comprises 14 residues. The ends were cut back, 0 bases at V and 5 bases at J, with 8 bases in the middle. The CDR3 here is CASSYSRGNNEQFF. The CDR3 nucleotides read TGTGCCAGCAGTTACTCCCGAGGGAACAATGAGCAGTTCTTC.

About this clonotype: A much larger clone lies a single base off, so this may be a read error. V usage is TRBV11-3 and J usage is TRBJ2-3; TRBD1 aligns across 9 bases. The CDR3 has 14 amino acids. CDR1 is SGHNT and CDR2 is YENEEA in the germline V gene. The CDR3 spells CASSRTGAEDTPYF. The CDR3, as DNA: TGTGCCAGCTCTAGGACAGGGGCGGAAGATACGCCGTATTTT.

The rearrangement joins TRBV6-5 to TRBJ2-4; D is possibly TRBD2 (5 bases). Trimming took off 6 bases at V and 8 bases at J, with 8 bases between the two ends. CDR3 length equals 11 residues. Germline V gives CDR1 MNHEY, CDR2 SVGAGI. CDR3 bases: TGTGCCAGCAGAGAGGGAGACATTCAGTACTTC. This encodes CASREGDIQYF.

Details on this clonotype: This may stem from a read error, because a much larger clone lies one nucleotide away. The J gene is TRBJ2-3, the V gene TRBV6-5; perhaps D is TRBD1 or TRBD2 (5 bases each). Trimming shortened V by 5 bases and J by 0 bases, and 12 bases separated the two germline ends. The CDR3 sequence is 15 residues long. Germline V lookup: CDR1 MNHEY, CDR2 SVGAGI. The DNA of the CDR3 is TGTGCCAGCAGTGGGGCGGACTGTAGCACAGATACGCAGTATTTT. Translation gives CASSGADCSTDTQYF.